Each of the 23 T cell receptor beta chains below was sequenced from the same sample in a study of cytomegalovirus exposure and HLA in healthy donors. 60 Vbeta and 13 Jbeta primers were used in PCR. The method was immunoSEQ multiplex PCR; TCRdb's version includes in-frame clones alone and lacks a portion of them. The data contain approximately 220,000 clones, over 75% of them singletons. The sequenced material came from PBMCs. Receptors originate from a man aged 18 to 35 in good health and CMV-seronegative.

The chain links TRBV5-1 to TRBJ1-5; maybe TRBD1 (6 bases). V was trimmed by 1 base and J by 0 bases, leaving 8 bases between them. The CDR3 sequence is 15 residues long. Germline V gene data show CDR1 as SGHRS and CDR2 as YFSETQ. As DNA, the CDR3 is TGCGCCAGCAGCTTGTTAGGGGGTAGCAATCAGCCCCAGCATTTT. This encodes CASSLLGGSNQPQHF.

In DNA, the CDR3 is TGTGCCAGCTCTACATACGATGAGCAGTTCTTC. Protein product: CASSTYDEQFF. This rearrangement joins TRBV18 to TRBJ2-1; D gene ambiguous. Trimming removed 6 bases at V and 8 bases at J, with 8 bases between. The CDR3 is made up of 11 amino acids. Germline V gene lookup returns CDR1 KGHSH and CDR2 LQKENI. The full variable domain, with the rest looked up from reference TRBV18 and TRBJ2-1, is NAGVMQNPRHLVRRRGQEARLRCSPMKGHSHVYWYRQLPEEGLKFMVYLQKENIIDESGMPKERFSAEFPKEGPSILRIQQVVRGDSAAYFCASSTYDEQFFGPGTRLTVL.

The CDR3 is CASSLGTGDYSNQPQHF. CDR3 coding DNA: TGTGCCAGCAGTTTAGGGACAGGGGACTATAGCAATCAGCCCCAGCATTTT. The chain joins TRBV27 to TRBJ1-5, with 10 bases fitting TRBD1. The junction had 4 bases not matched to a gene; V was cut back by 2 bases and J by 0 bases. This CDR3 is built from 17 residues. From germline, CDR1 is MNHEY and CDR2 SMNVEV (reference sequence).

The rearrangement uses TRBV7-9 and TRBJ2-7, with 12 nucleotides matching TRBD1. V trimming: 0 bases; J trimming: 3 bases; junction bases outside the gene matches: 9. The CDR3 loop spans 18 amino acids. CDR1 and CDR2 (germline): SEHNR, FQNEAQ (reference sequence). CDR3 bases: TGTGCCAGCAGCTTAGCCCCCTGGGACAGGGGGCGCGACTACGAGCAGTACTTC. This gives the protein CASSLAPWDRGRDYEQYF.

Points on this clone: The same CDR3 is also encoded by other DNA sequences in this sample. V is TRBV5-4 and J is TRBJ2-5, with 10 positions matching TRBD2. Losses at the gene ends were 0 bases for V and 2 bases for J; bases not matched to a gene: 4. Per the germline V gene, CDR1 is SGHNT and CDR2 is YYREEE (reference sequence). This CDR3 comprises 16 residues. CDR3 nucleotide sequence: TGTGCCAGCAGCTTGGGACTAGCGGGCGGGCAAGAGACCCAGTACTTC. The encoded protein is CASSLGLAGGQETQYF.

The rearrangement links TRBV5-4 to TRBJ2-5; D remains ambiguous. Germline lookup yields CDR1 SGHNT and CDR2 YYREEE (reference sequence). This CDR3 is 13 amino acids long. Deletions cut 4 bases from V and 1 base from J, with 8 bases between. Here the CDR3 reads CASSPGSQETQYF. Here the CDR3 DNA reads TGTGCCAGCAGCCCCGGGTCCCAAGAGACCCAGTACTTC.

The rearrangement uses TRBV21-1 and TRBJ2-1; TRBD1 is taken as the D call from the table, unchecked against the DNA. TRBV21-1 is described as a pseudogene. This CDR3 is 16 amino acids long. The CDR3 sequence: CASSKEPGTGGKEQFF. The CDR3 DNA reads as TGTGCCAGCAGCAAAGAACCGGGGACAGGGGGAAAAGAGCAGTTCTTC.

The chain links TRBV29-1 to TRBJ2-7; TRBD1 matches at 10 bases. J lost 7 bases, V lost 6 bases, and 6 bases had no gene match. Germline V CDR1 and CDR2: SQVTM, ANQGSEA. The CDR3 has 12 residues. The CDR3 reads CSVRTGGGEQYF. CDR3 in DNA: TGCAGCGTCCGGACAGGGGGTGGAGAGCAGTACTTC.

V is TRBV6-5 and J is TRBJ1-4; 9 bases match TRBD1. Per the germline V gene, CDR1 is MNHEY and CDR2 is SVGAGI. The CDR3 covers 15 residues. The junction had 10 bases not matched to a gene; V was cut back by 6 bases and J by 8 bases. The CDR3 sequence: CASSPQQGAGEKLFF. The CDR3 DNA is TGTGCCAGCAGCCCGCAACAGGGGGCAGGGGAAAAACTGTTTTTT.

The chain is built from TRBV13 and TRBJ2-7; 10 bases align to TRBD2. Germline V gene data show CDR1 as PRHDT and CDR2 as FYEKMQ (reference sequence). V gave up 9 bases and J gave up 3 bases; unmatched junction bases: 8. The CDR3 spans 14 residues. As DNA, the CDR3 is TGTGCCAGTGCTCTACTAGCGGGAAGCTACGAGCAGTACTTC. It encodes CASALLAGSYEQYF.

The V and J genes are TRBV10-3 and TRBJ1-1; D unclear. The germline V gene has CDR1 ENHRY and CDR2 SYGVKD. CDR3 length: 15 residues. With 0 bases removed from V and 3 bases from J, the gap between germline ends came to 11 bases. The chain's CDR3 is CAISESMTRDTEAFF. The CDR3 region has the DNA TGTGCCATCAGTGAGTCGATGACGAGGGACACTGAAGCTTTCTTT.

This rearrangement joins TRBV7-9 to TRBJ1-1, with 11 bases fitting TRBD1. The CDR3 spans 15 residues. CDR1 and CDR2 (germline): SEHNR, FQNEAQ (reference sequence). V shed 4 bases, J shed 10 bases, and the junction held 11 bases outside the gene matches. As DNA, the CDR3 is TGTGCCAGCAGCTGGCGGACAGGGGGCGCTGAGAGAGCTTTCTTT. Translation: CASSWRTGGAERAFF.

V gene TRBV10-3 combines with J gene TRBJ2-7; a possible D gene is TRBD1 (6 bases). Trimming cost V 3 bases and J 6 bases, with 18 bases left between them. The CDR3 loop spans 15 amino acids. From germline, CDR1 is ENHRY and CDR2 SYGVKD. CDR3 coding DNA: TGTGCCATCAGTGACGGGCAGGGGCGGGTCGGCGAGCAGTACTTC. This codes for CAISDGQGRVGEQYF.

J is TRBJ2-3 and V is TRBV27, with 10 nucleotides matching TRBD1. CDR3 length: 16 amino acids. Losses at the gene ends were 2 bases for V and 3 bases for J; bases not matched to a gene: 5. Germline V gene lookup returns CDR1 MNHEY and CDR2 SMNVEV (reference sequence). The CDR3 sequence is CASSLRDRGLTDTQYF. The CDR3 nucleotides read TGTGCCAGCAGTTTAAGGGACAGGGGATTAACAGATACGCAGTATTTT.

The rearrangement uses TRBV7-8 and TRBJ1-4; tentatively, D is TRBD1 (5 bases). CDR1 and CDR2 from the germline V gene are SGHVS and FQNEAQ. Trimming left V 2 bases short and J 7 bases short, with 14 bases between. The CDR3 length is 15 residues. The CDR3 reads CASSLRRQGTEKLFF. For the CDR3, the DNA is TGTGCCAGCAGCTTACGACGCCAGGGAACTGAAAAACTGTTTTTT. The whole variable domain, filled in from reference TRBV7-8 and TRBJ1-4, reads GAGVSQSPRYKVAKRGQDVALRCDPISGHVSLFWYQQALGQGPEFLTYFQNEAQLDKSGLPSDRFFAERPEGSVSTLKIQRTQQEDSAVYLCASSLRRQGTEKLFFGSGTQLSVL.

The rearrangement uses TRBV27 and TRBJ2-7; a weak D match, TRBD1 (6 bases). Germline CDR1 and CDR2: MNHEY and SMNVEV (reference sequence). This CDR3 has 15 amino acids. V was pared by 0 bases and J by 7 bases, with 16 bases between. The CDR3 region is CASSLSPTGSWEQYF. Written as DNA, the CDR3 is TGTGCCAGCAGTTTATCCCCGACAGGTAGTTGGGAGCAGTACTTC.

This clone was counted between two and nine times. The J gene is TRBJ1-6, the V gene TRBV5-1, with D uncertain. V shed 2 bases and J shed 7 bases, with 10 bases lying between them. The CDR3 covers 14 residues. Germline loops: CDR1 SGHRS, CDR2 YFSETQ. The CDR3 reads CASSLSRGNSPLHF. The CDR3 DNA is TGCGCCAGCAGCTTATCTCGGGGAAATTCACCCCTCCACTTT.

In DNA, the CDR3 is TGTGCCAGCTCACCACGAGCAGCGGACGATGAGCAGTTCTTC. Its protein is CASSPRAADDEQFF. This chain uses TRBV18 with TRBJ2-1; D may be TRBD2 (5 bases). CDR3 length: 14 amino acids. Germline V CDR1 and CDR2: KGHSH, LQKENI. Trimming cost V 1 base and J 8 bases, with 12 bases left between them.

The V call is TRBV7-9, the J call TRBJ2-5, with 8 bases matching TRBD2. Germline V gene lookup returns CDR1 SEHNR and CDR2 FQNEAQ (reference sequence). Trimming took 1 base from V and 1 from J; bases not matched to a gene: 2. The CDR3 has 15 amino acids. CDR3 sequence: CASSLGTSSQETQYF. Here the CDR3 DNA reads TGTGCCAGCAGCTTAGGGACTAGCAGCCAAGAGACCCAGTACTTC. The full variable domain, its missing parts supplied by reference TRBV7-9 and TRBJ2-5, is DTGVSQNPRHKITKRGQNVTFRCDPISEHNRLYWYRQTLGQGPEFLTYFQNEAQLEKSRLLSDRFSAERPKGSFSTLEIQRTEQGDSAMYLCASSLGTSSQETQYFGPGTRLLVL.

This clone was picked up a small number of times. The V and J genes are TRBV27 and TRBJ1-6; tentatively, D is TRBD1 (6 bases). The CDR3 is 13 amino acids. Germline V CDR1 and CDR2: MNHEY, SMNVEV (reference sequence). V was cut by 3 bases and J by 13 bases, with 13 bases left in between. The CDR3 nucleotides read TGTGCCAGCAGTTTGACAGGTTTTCACCCCCTCCACTTT. It codes for CASSLTGFHPLHF.

The chain is built from TRBV10-3 and TRBJ2-7, with D possibly being TRBD2 (7 bases). CDR1 and CDR2 from the germline V gene are ENHRY and SYGVKD. V was cut by 10 bases and J by 5 bases, with 21 bases left in between. The CDR3 is made up of 14 amino acids. CDR3 in amino acids: CATLDQGGGNEQYF. The CDR3 DNA reads as TGTGCCACCCTAGACCAAGGGGGGGGAAACGAGCAGTACTTC.

The chain joins TRBV10-3 to TRBJ1-5; perhaps TRBD1 as D (6 bases). From germline, CDR1 is ENHRY and CDR2 SYGVKD. The CDR3 length is 15 residues. V was trimmed by 4 bases and J by 4 bases, leaving 14 bases between them. Written as DNA, the CDR3 is TGTGCCATCAGTGCTATGGCAGGGGAAAATCAGCCCCAGCATTTT. Its protein is CAISAMAGENQPQHF.

The CDR3 reads CASSRLAGESTDTQYF. DNA of the CDR3: TGTGCCAGCAGTAGACTAGCGGGGGAGAGCACAGATACGCAGTATTTT. The chain carries TRBV6-4 and TRBJ2-3, with 12 bases identical to TRBD2. Trimming at V came to 5 bases and at J to 0 bases, leaving 3 bases not matched to a gene. Germline CDR1 MRHNA, CDR2 SNTAGT. The CDR3 is 16 amino acids.